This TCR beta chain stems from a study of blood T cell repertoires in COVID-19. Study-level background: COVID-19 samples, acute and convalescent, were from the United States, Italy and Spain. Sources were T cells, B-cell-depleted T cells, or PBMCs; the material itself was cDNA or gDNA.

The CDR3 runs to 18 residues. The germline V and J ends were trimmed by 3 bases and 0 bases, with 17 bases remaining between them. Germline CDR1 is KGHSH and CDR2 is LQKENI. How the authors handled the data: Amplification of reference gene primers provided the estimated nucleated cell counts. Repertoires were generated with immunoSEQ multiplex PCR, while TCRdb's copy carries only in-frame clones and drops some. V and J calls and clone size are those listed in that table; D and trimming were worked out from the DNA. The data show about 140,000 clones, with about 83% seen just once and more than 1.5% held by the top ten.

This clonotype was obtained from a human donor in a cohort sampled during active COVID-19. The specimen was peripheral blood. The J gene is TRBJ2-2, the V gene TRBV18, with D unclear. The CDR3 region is CASSPRMRGSPNTGELFF. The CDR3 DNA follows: TGTGCCAGCTCACCCCGTATGAGAGGAAGTCCGAACACCGGGGAGCTGTTTTTT.